This T cell receptor beta chain was recorded in a study of human versus mouse CDR3 diversity and MHC coevolution. Regarding the study as a whole: iCHAO1 estimated the human TCR beta repertoire at 1.5 million to 2 million clonotypes. Compared with mice, human CDR3s carried more deletions and insertions on average. Human T cells underwent selection on several different MHC II alleles.

Concerning this clone itself: The antigen remains unidentified.

Sorting isolated naive CD4 T cells lacking CD45RO and expressing CD62L. The assay was immunoSEQ multiplex PCR, and TCRdb's table has in-frame clones only and misses some. The sample shows 60,000 to 95,000 clones, about nine tenths of them seen only once. The sample taken for sequencing was naive CD4+ T cells from blood. Described subset: CD45RO-negative CD62L-positive naive CD4 T cells. The clonotype was recovered from a person aged 25 to 69 in good health.

The CDR3, as DNA: TGTGCCAGCAGTGTAGGAAGGGGATCCTACAATGAGCAGTTCTTC. Translated: CASSVGRGSYNEQFF. The chain couples TRBV6-1 to TRBJ2-1, with a possible D match to TRBD1 (5 bases). The CDR3 covers 15 residues. From germline, CDR1 is MNHNS and CDR2 SASEGT. The germline V and J ends were trimmed by 4 bases and 1 base, with 11 bases remaining between them.